The clone carrying this TCR beta chain occurred many times. What it binds is not known. These data originate in a study of T cell repertoires in cytomegalovirus infection. Each CDR3 protein is one row after TCRdb ran MiXCR on the reads. This table has 150,000 to 160,000 distinct CDR3 sequences, 23% appearing once. Study-wide findings and caveats: Ex vivo, HLA-C-restricted CMV-specific TCR beta clonotypes prevailed over the rest of the response.

The receptor comes from a human donor in good health (CMV status not recorded). Some clones in this sample may be carry-over from other donors' samples. The sample comprised PBMCs.

The CDR3 DNA sequence: TGTGCCAGCAGCCCGAGAACCGGGACAGGCGGCCACGAGCAGTACTTC. This sequence encodes CASSPRTGTGGHEQYF. The chain couples TRBV7-8 to TRBJ2-7; 8 bases map to TRBD1. CDR1 and CDR2 (germline): SGHVS, FQNEAQ. The CDR3 is made up of 16 amino acids. V shed 5 bases, J shed 5 bases, and the junction held 14 bases outside the gene matches.